This T cell receptor beta chain was observed in a study of T cells in Graves' hyperthyroidism and ophthalmopathy (dated by TCRdb to the late 2010s). Turning to the overall study: Peripheral blood samples were taken at the time of initial diagnosis, prior to any treatment. An independent validation cohort of around 19 hyperthyroidism patients and about 15 patients who later progressed to ophthalmopathy tested prospective prediction of ophthalmopathy. Thyroid tissue and blood T-cell repertoires from six Graves' hyperthyroidism patients were also compared in the study. Following sampling, methimazole starting at 30 mg daily was given to hyperthyroidism patients, and high-dose intravenous methylprednisolone was given to ophthalmopathy patients. According to the paper, TCR Vbeta CDR3 sequencing was carried out on more than 120 peripheral blood samples, which came from under 50 ophthalmopathy, 75 to 80 hyperthyroidism and roughly 17 progressor patients. The 100 discovery patients were randomly split 7:3 into training and test sets. A discovery cohort of 95 to 100 patients, 43 with Graves' ophthalmopathy and 55 to 60 with stable Graves' hyperthyroidism, was used to find distinguishing TCR V-J signatures. Study-level results and caveats: Sample size was not statistically predetermined, and investigators were not blinded to group allocation. In validation, the model predicted progression to ophthalmopathy with 55% to 71% sensitivity and roughly 72% specificity, a median of approximately 6.5 months before onset. A 13 V-J signature model separated ophthalmopathy from stable hyperthyroidism, with nearly 90% sensitivity and approximately 81% specificity in cross-validation and 80%/75% in testing. Most expanded thyroid clonotypes (frequency above 0.001) were also detected in blood, a finding suggesting that blood repertoires may reflect thyroid immune responses.

Stable Graves' hyperthyroidism was defined as the absence of progression to ophthalmopathy over 18 months of follow-up. Hyperthyroidism patients were newly diagnosed, had a disease duration of under 2 months, and were aged 18 to 65 years. Patients with uncontrolled infections, other autoimmune diseases, pregnancy or lactation were excluded. Clinical symptoms, serum thyroxine and TRAb, thyroid ultrasound, and orbital computed tomography formed the basis for the diagnoses. PBMCs were separated from about 10 ml of fresh peripheral blood using Ficoll-Paque density gradient centrifugation. Trizol reagent was used to extract total RNA, and RNA quality was then checked on an Agilent 2100 Bioanalyzer. Spanning cysteine to phenylalanine, the CDR3 consists of 14 amino acids. CDR3 DNA is the only sequence kept; it has 42 bases, read in frame from the first base. Between the V and J ends, shortened by 4 bases and 4 bases respectively, the junction contains 11 bases. Looking up the germline V gene yields CDR1 SGHAT and CDR2 FQNNGV.

This clonotype has more than one count but fewer than ten. The antigen it recognizes is unknown. Within one base of it there is no much larger clone, and no base qualities were kept. Amplification of TCR beta CDR3 regions was carried out from RNA transcripts. The TCR CDR3 was subjected to a first round of RT-PCR using the HTBI primer set and the Qiagen OneStep RT-PCR kit. Libraries were constructed in a second round of multiplex PCR, after which size selection and purification were carried out. Sequencing of the libraries was done on an Illumina HiSeq2000 using paired-end 100 bp reads. In the source study's methods: Raw data were processed with SOAPnuke, discarding reads with adapters, uncalled bases, mean Phred below 15, or no exact constant-primer or identifier match. COPE v1.2.5 was used to merge the high-quality paired reads, and each unique nucleotide sequence was defined as a clonotype. MiTCR v1.1 was used to align clonotypes to the IMGT TRBV, TRBD and TRBJ reference segments. Analysis was restricted to V-J combinations with a frequency above 0.0001, which covered roughly 99% of repertoires. The TCS score was defined as the ratio of F50 (clonal expansion) to E x V (chaos), calculated using BLOSUM62-based TCRdist between CDR3 peptides within each V-J. Welch's t-statistics and random forest reduced roughly 530 V-J features to around 14, which were used in a naive Bayes classifier (R e1071). The public reads were reprocessed in TCRdb via fastp at Q25 and MiXCR, keeping in-frame beta chains. Rows merge per CDR3 protein into single entries with the most common DNA and genes. These V and J calls are TCRdb output, not the study's own analysis. This sample holds approximately 360,000 distinct CDR3 sequences; roughly 25% were observed only once. More than 60% of the sample is taken by the ten largest.

The sequence was collected from a man aged 50-60 years with Graves' hyperthyroidism. Material: blood. The rearranged segments are TRBV11-2 and TRBJ1-5; TRBD1 is possibly the D segment (6 matching bases). CDR3 region: CASSSTGINQPQHF. The sequenced DNA: TGTGCCAGCAGCTCAACAGGGATTAATCAGCCCCAGCATTTT.